This T cell receptor (beta chain) is from a study of prognosis after radiotherapy for stage I lung cancer. The wider study: Medical inoperability was the status assigned to all non-small cell lung cancer patients. Post-radiotherapy, distant metastases were observed in a handful of patients (median roughly seven months), whereas no significant progression was observed in fewer than 18. The study's findings and limits: Some patients went on to develop distant metastases. Their Shannon entropy after stereotactic body radiation therapy was lower, and its change from baseline was also lower.

The V gene end was trimmed by 5 bases and the J gene end by 3 bases; junction bases not matched to a gene: 3. Germline CDR1 is LGHNA and CDR2 is YSLEER. The CDR3 runs to 13 residues. Concerning this clonotype: What it recognizes is unknown.

With two-round multiplex PCR, TCR beta CDR3 sequences were amplified from genomic DNA. Primers (each specific to one TRBV or TRBJ gene) were used in first-round PCR. Primers of the universal type were employed in the second round of PCR. TCRdb ran MiXCR on the multiplex PCR reads and lists one entry per CDR3 protein. The data hold 13,000 or so distinct CDR3 sequences, with approximately 47% observed a single time. V gene TRBV4-3 combines with J gene TRBJ1-2, with 7 bases lining up with TRBD1. Sequenced here: PBMCs, sampled before or after stereotactic body radiation therapy (not recorded which). This sequence was found in a donor over 45 with non-small cell lung cancer. The CDR3 nucleotides are TGCGCCAGCAGCGAAACAGGGGACTATGGCTACACCTTC. Residues: CASSETGDYGYTF.